These T cell receptor beta chains were read from a single sample in a study of T cells in Graves' hyperthyroidism and ophthalmopathy. TCRdb recomputed calls from the multiplex PCR reads with MiXCR, one row per CDR3 protein. The repertoire holds some 490,000 distinct CDR3 sequences, with 16% as singletons. The source material was blood. Every receptor here comes from a woman aged 25-40 years with Graves' ophthalmopathy. Each CDR3 is given without its conserved first and last residue.

V gene	CDR3 protein
TRBV7-9	ASSFGSVTDTQY
TRBV6-5	ASSRTGYTDTQY
TRBV6-2/TRBV6-3	ASTGTRSGGHEQF
TRBV6-1	ASSEVGLTDTQY
TRBV10-3	AISSGQETQY
TRBV27	ASSLATFSGANVLT
TRBV6-2/TRBV6-3	ASSYSGQGTYNEQF
TRBV20-1	SARDSSRGGSTDTQY
TRBV7-2	ASSLGLGAGAQPQH
TRBV11-1	ASSLVGQSYNEQF
TRBV28	ANSRGRGTQY
TRBV4-1	ASAEREGYNEQF
TRBV5-5	ASSNPGRAEAF
TRBV5-1	ASSQGLAGGGYEQY
TRBV9	ASSEGDNQPQH
TRBV29-1	SVENPPDREITDTQY
TRBV6-2/TRBV6-3	ASSNLAHYEQY
TRBV4-2	ASSQEGLAGGPSAETQY
TRBV7-2	ASSLTGASNQETQY
TRBV6-5	ASSYWQGEYEQY
TRBV11-2	ASSPASGTNEQY
TRBV7-2	ASSSSRRQGTDTQY
TRBV11-2	ASSSGAGGPYNEQF
TRBV20-1	SAPPGGRAYEQY
TRBV4-2	ASSQDPLGGDARTQY
TRBV7-2	ASSLDPSQETQY
TRBV30	AWSATSLSTDTQY
TRBV6-2/TRBV6-3	ASTKQDSYGYT
TRBV6-5	ASSSIGGDGELF
TRBV20-1	SASPSFQETQY
TRBV20-1	SALKRLANADTQY
TRBV24-1	ATSDPGQGVLETQY
TRBV3-2	ASTGKGGYT
TRBV7-9	ASSLLFDRTNNEQF
TRBV2	ASSYSTRNGQSTDTQY
TRBV12-3/TRBV12-4	ASSLKDSNQPQH
TRBV30	AWSVFGTGELF
TRBV12-3/TRBV12-4	ASRKGTKSYEQY
TRBV11-2	ASSLGWAYEQY
TRBV5-4	ASSLYTGVGEETQY
TRBV5-6	ASSFPWLFGNQPQH
TRBV20-1	SARDNRRVFYGYT
TRBV6-1	ASGPAHEQF
TRBV7-3	ASSSKPGLAPTNTGELF
TRBV30	ALQVAGHYEQY
TRBV4-3	ASSQEDSRGNTIY
TRBV20-1	SARDGSRHMNTEAF
TRBV15	ATSRQILAGGTDTQY
TRBV2	ASSLGEGWGNQPQH
TRBV4-3	ASSQDRFSGSSYNEQF
TRBV3-1	ASSTSYEQY